The sequence of this T cell receptor (beta chain) was determined in a study of blood T cell repertoires in COVID-19. The V end was cut by 3 bases, the J end by 4 bases, with 13 bases between. CDR3 size: 15 residues. Germline V gives CDR1 SGHVS, CDR2 FNYEAQ. The assay was immunoSEQ multiplex PCR, and TCRdb's table has in-frame clones only and misses some. The sample comprises 200,000 or so clones, roughly 84% of which are singletons, and 7.5% rests with the top ten. The sequence was collected from a man in his forties who had recovered from COVID-19. The chain links TRBV7-6 to TRBJ1-3; tentatively, D is TRBD1 (5 bases). Material: PBMCs or T cells enriched from blood (not recorded which). This chain's CDR3 is CASSFGRVNGNTIYF. The CDR3 coding sequence is TGTGCCAGCAGCTTCGGCAGGGTAAACGGAAACACCATATATTTT. Combining the CDR3 with reference TRBV7-6 and TRBJ1-3 gives the whole variable domain GAGVSQSPRYKVTKRGQDVALRCDPISGHVSLYWYRQALGQGPEFLTYFNYEAQQDKSGLPNDRFSAERPEGSISTLTIQRTEQRDSAMYRCASSFGRVNGNTIYFGEGSWLTVV.